The 21 T cell receptor beta chains below were found in one sample sequenced in a study of blood T cells in healthy people across ages. Then a second PCR, running about 6 to 11 cycles, was carried out with a sample-barcoded 5' primer and a J-beta primer mix. TCRdb reprocessed the 5' RACE reads via MiXCR and lists one record per CDR3 protein. The table shows fewer than 2,000,000 distinct CDR3 sequences, with 39% occurring only once. The sequenced material came from blood. Every receptor here comes from a human donor in good health.

The sample holds many counts of this clonotype. The CDR3 nucleotides are TGCAGTGCTAGTAAGGGCGCAAGCTCTGGGGCCAACGTCCTGACTTTC. As protein: CSASKGASSGANVLTF. The chain links TRBV20-1 to TRBJ2-6; unclear D gene. The CDR3 runs 16 residues. V was cut by 3 bases and J by 0 bases, with 12 bases left in between. The germline V gene encodes CDR1 DFQATT and CDR2 SNEGSKA (reference sequence).

This clonotype has ten or more counts. The chain couples TRBV5-1 to TRBJ1-2; a weak D match, TRBD1 (6 bases). The CDR3 is 13 residues long. Trimming removed 4 bases from V and 5 bases from J, with 12 bases in between. Looked up from germline, CDR1 is SGHRS and CDR2 is YFSETQ. CDR3 in amino acids: CASSMGQIYGYTF. CDR3 in DNA: TGCGCCAGCAGCATGGGACAAATTTATGGCTACACCTTC.

This clonotype occurred a few times. The gene calls are TRBV5-5 and TRBJ1-1; D ambiguous. Trimming stripped 2 bases from V and 1 base from J, with 24 bases between. This CDR3 has 19 amino acids. CDR1 SGHKS and CDR2 YYEKEE come from the germline V gene (reference sequence). The CDR3 DNA follows: TGTGCCAGCAGCTTATCTTTAGGAGACTGGAGGTTTCAGAACACTGAAGCTTTCTTT. This translates into CASSLSLGDWRFQNTEAFF.

This clonotype showed up just once. This chain joins TRBV12-5 and TRBJ2-4; D unresolved. The germline V gene encodes CDR1 LGHNT and CDR2 FRNRAP. V was trimmed by 2 bases and J by 2 bases, leaving 19 bases between them. The CDR3 contains 18 residues. The CDR3 DNA reads as TGTGCTAGTGGTTTGTTTTGGACCCCCACAAATACCAAAAACATTCAGTACTTC. This codes for CASGLFWTPTNTKNIQYF.

This clonotype was counted a few times. V and J are TRBV24-1 and TRBJ2-1; perhaps TRBD1 as D (5 bases). V lost 7 bases and J 3 bases, leaving 15 bases between the germline ends. Germline CDR1 is KGHDR and CDR2 is SFDVKD. The CDR3 contains 15 residues. CDR3 DNA sequence: TGTGCCACCAGCTATGGACAAGGGATCTACAATGAGCAGTTCTTC. This encodes CATSYGQGIYNEQFF.

This clonotype was found a few times. The chain is built from TRBV11-3 and TRBJ1-6; possibly TRBD1 for D (5 bases). The CDR3 is made up of 14 amino acids. Trimming stripped 3 bases from V and 8 bases from J, with 11 bases between. Germline CDR1 is SGHNT and CDR2 is YENEEA. This CDR3 is CASSFGTIDSPLHF. CDR3 nucleotide sequence: TGTGCCAGCAGCTTCGGGACGATCGATTCACCCCTCCACTTT.

As DNA, the CDR3 is TGTGCCAGCGGACCGGACAGTATGGACACTGAAGCTTTCTTT. Translated, it gives CASGPDSMDTEAFF. This chain links TRBV12-3 or TRBV12-4 with TRBJ1-1, with a weak D call TRBD1 (6 bases). The CDR3 covers 14 residues. V lost 8 bases and J 3 bases, leaving 16 bases between the germline ends.

The CDR3 here is CASGDRRSPLSGANVLTF. The CDR3 bases are TGTGCCAGCGGGGACCGACGAAGTCCTCTCTCTGGGGCCAACGTCCTGACTTTC. The chain has TRBV6-1 and TRBJ2-6; the D gene could be TRBD1 or TRBD2 (5 bases each). V shed 8 bases and J shed 0 bases, with 20 bases lying between them. The germline CDR1 and CDR2 sequences are MNHNS and SASEGT. This CDR3 has 18 residues.

The J gene is TRBJ1-6, the V gene TRBV9, with TRBD1 matching 7 bases. Germline values: CDR1 SGDLS, CDR2 YYNGEE. The CDR3 length is 14 residues. Germline trimming cut 4 bases from V and 7 bases from J; bases unmatched to any gene: 5. The CDR3 region has the DNA TGTGCCAGCAGCAGACAGGGTTCGAATTCACCCCTCCACTTT. It yields the protein CASSRQGSNSPLHF.

J is TRBJ1-4 and V is TRBV29-1; D remains unclear. Deletions cut 5 bases from V and 4 bases from J, with 11 bases between. There are 13 residues in the CDR3. Germline CDR1 reads SQVTM; CDR2 reads ANQGSEA. The CDR3 nucleotides are TGCAGCGTTACCTACAGTAATAATGAAAAACTGTTTTTT. Its protein product is CSVTYSNNEKLFF. Looking up the rest from reference TRBV29-1 and TRBJ1-4 gives the full variable domain: SAVISQKPSRDICQRGTSLTIQCQVDSQVTMMFWYRQQPGQSLTLIATANQGSEATYESGFVIDKFPISRPNLTFSTLTVSNMSPEDSSIYLCSVTYSNNEKLFFGSGTQLSVL.

As to this clonotype: An end of the junction differs from the germline gene, which may be a read error. V gene TRBV5-1 combines with J gene TRBJ1-1; D remains ambiguous. This CDR3 region has 14 residues. Germline values: CDR1 SGHRS, CDR2 YFSETQ. In DNA, the CDR3 is TGCACCAGCAGCCACATAGGAGTGTCCACTGAAGCTTTCTTT. It is translated as CTSSHIGVSTEAFF. Full variable domain (remainder filled in from reference TRBV5-1 and TRBJ1-1): KAGVTQTPRYLIKTRGQQVTLSCSPISGHRSVSWYQQTPGQGLQFLFEYFSETQRNKGNFPGRFSGRQFSNSRSEMNVSTLELGDSALYLCTSSHIGVSTEAFFGQGTRLTVV.

This clonotype was counted only a few times. The CDR3 loop reads CASSSRFSSYNSPLHF. CDR3 nucleotide sequence: TGTGCCAGCAGTTCACGTTTCAGCTCCTATAATTCACCCCTCCACTTT. The rearrangement links TRBV27 to TRBJ1-6; unclear D gene. The CDR3 has 16 amino acids. Germline V CDR1 and CDR2: MNHEY, SMNVEV (reference sequence). The germline V and J ends were trimmed by 4 bases and 0 bases, with 10 bases remaining between them.

The V call is TRBV29-1, the J call TRBJ2-5; 12 nucleotides line up with TRBD1. CDR3 size: 15 residues. The V and J ends lost 5 bases and 5 bases, in that order; junction bases with no gene match: 9. Germline V gene sequence: CDR1 SQVTM, CDR2 ANQGSEA. CDR3 DNA sequence: TGCAGCGTTTCGTGGGGACAGGGGGCGGGGGAGACCCAGTACTTC. Translating it yields CSVSWGQGAGETQYF.

This clonotype appeared a few times. V is TRBV2 and J is TRBJ2-2; D is possibly TRBD1 or TRBD2 (5 bases each). This CDR3 spans 13 amino acids. The V end lost 4 bases, the J end lost 6 bases, and 9 bases lay between the germline ends. In germline, CDR1 is SNHLY, CDR2 FYNNEI. This CDR3 reads CASSGDGPGELFF. The CDR3 nucleotides are TGTGCCAGCAGTGGGGACGGCCCCGGGGAGCTGTTTTTT.

This clonotype came up a few times. The chain employs TRBV7-3 and TRBJ2-3; TRBD2 is a possible D gene (5 bases). The CDR3 loop spans 16 amino acids. Per germline, CDR1 SGHTA and CDR2 FQGTGA. Trimming shortened V by 6 bases and J by 2 bases, and 18 bases separated the two germline ends. CDR3 DNA sequence: TGTGCCAGCAGTCCAAGGTTTAGCGTCGTCACAGATACGCAGTATTTT. Its protein is CASSPRFSVVTDTQYF. The whole variable domain, filled in from reference TRBV7-3 and TRBJ2-3, reads GAGVSQTPSNKVTEKGKYVELRCDPISGHTALYWYRQSLGQGPEFLIYFQGTGAADDSGLPNDRFFAVRPEGSVSTLKIQRTERGDSAVYLCASSPRFSVVTDTQYFGPGTRLTVL.

This clonotype was counted only a few times. The genes are TRBV6-1 and TRBJ2-1; a weak D match, TRBD1 (5 bases). Germline-derived CDR1 and CDR2 are MNHNS and SASEGT. Trimming cost V 9 bases and J 2 bases, with 11 bases left between them. The CDR3 loop spans 13 amino acids. The chain's CDR3 is CASLTGPYNEQFF. For the CDR3, the DNA is TGTGCCAGTCTCACAGGACCCTACAATGAGCAGTTCTTC.

The genes are TRBV29-1 and TRBJ1-2; TRBD1 is a possible D gene (5 bases). From germline, CDR1 is SQVTM and CDR2 ANQGSEA. The CDR3 totals 13 residues. CDR3 loop: CNASAGRVGGYTF. In DNA form, the CDR3 reads TGCAACGCGTCCGCAGGGAGGGTAGGAGGCTACACCTTC. The full variable domain, rest sourced from reference TRBV29-1 and TRBJ1-2, is SAVISQKPSRDICQRGTSLTIQCQVDSQVTMMFWYRQQPGQSLTLIATANQGSEATYESGFVIDKFPISRPNLTFSTLTVSNMSPEDSSIYLCNASAGRVGGYTFGSGTRLTVV.

This chain joins TRBV6-2 or TRBV6-3 and TRBJ1-2; possibly TRBD1 for D (6 bases). The CDR3 is 13 amino acids. The V and J ends lost 7 bases and 4 bases respectively, with 13 bases between them. CDR1 is MNHEY and CDR2 is SVGEGT in the germline V gene. DNA for the CDR3: TGTGCCAGCAAGTCCAGGGACACCTATGGCTACACCTTC. Translated: CASKSRDTYGYTF.

This clonotype has only a few counts. The chain links TRBV10-2 to TRBJ2-3; D not certain. CDR3 length: 13 amino acids. Between the trimmed V and J ends, which lost 8 bases and 2 bases, there was a span of 11 bases. In germline, CDR1 is WSHSY, CDR2 SAAADI. Here the CDR3 reads CASGGENTDTQYF. The CDR3 nucleotides read TGCGCCAGCGGCGGAGAAAACACAGATACGCAGTATTTT.

The genes are TRBV7-9 and TRBJ2-1, with 7 bases lining up with TRBD1. Germline CDR1 and CDR2: SEHNR and FQNEAQ (reference sequence). V was clipped by 4 bases and J by 4 bases; unmatched bases: 7. The CDR3 has 15 amino acids. The CDR3 nucleotides read TGTGCCAGCAGCTCGCAACAGGGGTCATACAATGAGCAGTTCTTC. It yields the protein CASSSQQGSYNEQFF.

This clonotype was counted between two and nine times. The chain combines TRBV5-1 with TRBJ2-7; 9 nucleotides align to TRBD1. V shed 4 bases and J 12 bases; nucleotides not matched to a gene: 8. Germline CDR1 is SGHRS and CDR2 is YFSETQ. The CDR3 runs to 12 residues. CDR3 protein: CASSHGQGLGYF. The CDR3 DNA reads TGCGCCAGCAGCCACGGACAGGGGTTGGGGTACTTC.